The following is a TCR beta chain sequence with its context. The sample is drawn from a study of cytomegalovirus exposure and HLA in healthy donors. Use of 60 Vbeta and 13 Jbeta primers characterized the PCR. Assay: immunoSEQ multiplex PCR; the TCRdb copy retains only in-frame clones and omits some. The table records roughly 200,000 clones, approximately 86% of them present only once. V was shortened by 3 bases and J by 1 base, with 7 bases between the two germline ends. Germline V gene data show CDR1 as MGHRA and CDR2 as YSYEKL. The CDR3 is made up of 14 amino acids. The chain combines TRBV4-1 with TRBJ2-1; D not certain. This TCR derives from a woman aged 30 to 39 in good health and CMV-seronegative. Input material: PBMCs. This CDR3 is CASSQSLSYNEQFF. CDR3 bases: TGCGCCAGCAGCCAGTCATTGTCCTACAATGAGCAGTTCTTC.